This T cell receptor beta chain derives from a study of graft-versus-host responses after intestinal transplantation. Profiled with immunoSEQ multiplex PCR; TCRdb holds only in-frame clones, not every one. Of some 86,000 clones listed, roughly 90% are singletons. The table lists this clone with a few counts. What it binds is unknown. The CDR3 is 17 residues long. Germline V CDR1 and CDR2: MNHEY, SMNVEV (reference sequence). Trimming left V 3 bases short and J 5 bases short, with 22 bases between. Sequenced material: unstimulated CD4+ T cells sorted from spleen or lymph node cells, taken before transplant. The chain carries TRBV27 and TRBJ2-5; perhaps TRBD2 as D (5 bases). The TCR comes from a human donor who was the organ donor for an intestinal transplant. CDR3 residues: CASSFGLRAKELETQYF. CDR3 DNA sequence: TGTGCCAGCAGTTTCGGCCTGCGGGCCAAGGAACTCGAGACCCAGTACTTC.